Presented here are 32 T cell receptor beta chains from one specimen sequenced in a study of identifying expanded T cells in peripheral blood. The repertoire was sequenced with immunoSEQ multiplex PCR; TCRdb's copy has only in-frame clones and lacks some. The sample has 90,000 to 100,000 clones, 88% seen once. The source material was blood. The receptors derive from a person aged 18 to 75 in good health.

Worth noting for this clone: Relative to the germline gene, one junction end is altered; a read error may explain this. This chain joins TRBV14 and TRBJ1-4; tentatively, D is TRBD1 (5 bases). CDR1 is SGHDN and CDR2 is FVKESK in the germline V gene. The CDR3 has 15 amino acids. CDR3 nucleotides: TGTGCTAGCAGCCAAGATTCTAGGGACTGGGAAAAACTGTTTTTT. Its translation is CASSQDSRDWEKLFF.

This rearrangement joins TRBV5-1 to TRBJ2-2, with 9 bases lining up with TRBD2. The V gene end was trimmed by 5 bases and the J gene end by 6 bases; junction bases not matched to a gene: 5. The CDR3 extends over 14 amino acids. CDR1 and CDR2 (germline): SGHRS, YFSETQ. The CDR3 here is CASSGVAGAGELFF. The CDR3 bases are TGCGCCAGCAGTGGGGTAGCGGGAGCCGGGGAGCTGTTTTTT.

This clone showed up just a few times. V gene TRBV7-6 combines with J gene TRBJ1-1, with D unclear. This CDR3 has 11 amino acids. Trimming cost V 5 bases and J 3 bases, with 4 bases left between them. Germline V lookup: CDR1 SGHVS, CDR2 FNYEAQ. The CDR3 spells CASSDDTEAFF. The CDR3 DNA sequence: TGTGCCAGCAGCGATGACACTGAAGCTTTCTTT. The complete variable domain, with remaining parts taken from reference TRBV7-6 and TRBJ1-1, reads GAGVSQSPRYKVTKRGQDVALRCDPISGHVSLYWYRQALGQGPEFLTYFNYEAQQDKSGLPNDRFSAERPEGSISTLTIQRTEQRDSAMYRCASSDDTEAFFGQGTRLTVV.

This chain connects TRBV5-5 to TRBJ2-7, with TRBD2 identical over 10 bases. The CDR3 is made up of 15 amino acids. With 1 base clipped from V and 3 bases from J, the junction kept 4 bases outside the gene matches. Germline CDR1 is SGHKS and CDR2 is YYEKEE (reference sequence). DNA for the CDR3: TGTGCCAGCAGCTTGAGGACTAGCGGAGTCTACGAGCAGTACTTC. Encoded protein: CASSLRTSGVYEQYF.

V usage is TRBV4-1 and J usage is TRBJ2-2; 9 nucleotides align to TRBD1. V shed 4 bases, J shed 7 bases, and the junction held 4 bases outside the gene matches. Germline V gene data show CDR1 as MGHRA and CDR2 as YSYEKL. This CDR3 contains 14 residues. CDR3 DNA sequence: TGCGCCAGCAGCCGGGGACAGGGTGTCGGGGAGCTGTTTTTT. It encodes CASSRGQGVGELFF.

The genes are TRBV4-1 and TRBJ1-2; TRBD1 matches 7 bases. The CDR3 totals 16 residues. Germline V gene data show CDR1 as MGHRA and CDR2 as YSYEKL. V trimming: 5 bases; J trimming: 0 bases; junction bases outside the gene matches: 9. Here the CDR3 reads CASSVGTAKANYGYTF. The CDR3 DNA reads TGCGCCAGCAGCGTCGGGACAGCGAAAGCTAACTATGGCTACACCTTC.

A single count supports this clone. The chain is built from TRBV7-9 and TRBJ2-7; the D gene could be TRBD1 or TRBD2 (6 bases each). V was clipped by 1 base and J by 1 base, with 8 bases between them. Per the germline V gene, CDR1 is SEHNR and CDR2 is FQNEAQ (reference sequence). This CDR3 has 14 amino acids. CDR3 sequence reads: CASSLEGGSYEQYF. In DNA, the CDR3 is TGTGCCAGCAGCTTAGAAGGGGGGTCCTACGAGCAGTACTTC.

The chain is built from TRBV5-1 and TRBJ2-7, with TRBD1 matching 7 bases. Germline V gene sequence: CDR1 SGHRS, CDR2 YFSETQ. This CDR3 has 13 residues. The ends lost 2 bases at V and 4 bases at J; junction bases unmatched: 3. CDR3 loop: CASSLEQGYEQYF. DNA for the CDR3: TGCGCCAGCAGCTTAGAACAGGGGTACGAGCAGTACTTC.

CDR3 protein: CASSGRASGANVLTF. The CDR3, as DNA: TGTGCCAGCAGCGGGAGAGCATCTGGGGCCAACGTCCTGACTTTC. The chain uses TRBV7-3 and TRBJ2-6, with D possibly matching TRBD2 (5 bases). Germline V gene data show CDR1 as SGHTA and CDR2 as FQGTGA. CDR3 length: 15 residues. V lost 5 bases to trimming and J lost 1 base, with 9 bases between them.

The genes are TRBV10-3 and TRBJ1-1, with 8 bases fitting TRBD1. CDR1 is ENHRY, CDR2 SYGVKD, per germline. The junction had 1 base not matched to a gene; V was cut back by 6 bases and J by 1 base. The CDR3 is 13 residues long. The CDR3 protein is CAISGQGNTEAFF. The CDR3 DNA is TGTGCCATCAGCGGACAGGGGAACACTGAAGCTTTCTTT.

The chain recombines TRBV28 with TRBJ2-7, with D unclear. The ends were cut back, 3 bases at V and 2 bases at J, with 11 bases in the middle. Germline CDR1 is MDHEN and CDR2 is SYDVKM. There are 14 residues in the CDR3. The CDR3 sequence: CASSFPGFTYEQYF. The CDR3 DNA follows: TGTGCCAGCAGTTTCCCCGGCTTTACCTACGAGCAGTACTTC.

The V gene is TRBV29-1, the J gene TRBJ2-1, with a possible D match to TRBD2 (7 bases). This CDR3 spans 12 amino acids. V was trimmed by 7 bases and J by 9 bases, leaving 16 bases between them. Germline V gives CDR1 SQVTM, CDR2 ANQGSEA. CDR3 residues: CSAYRGAAEQFF. The CDR3 DNA sequence: TGCAGCGCTTATCGGGGGGCCGCTGAGCAGTTCTTC.

The genes are TRBV5-1 and TRBJ2-3; TRBD1 matches 7 bases. V was clipped by 5 bases and J by 1 base; unmatched bases: 7. This CDR3 is built from 15 residues. Germline V gives CDR1 SGHRS, CDR2 YFSETQ. The CDR3 loop reads CASSSATGGTDTQYF. CDR3 sequence (DNA): TGCGCCAGCAGTTCCGCTACAGGGGGCACAGATACGCAGTATTTT.

This chain connects TRBV10-3 to TRBJ2-2, with TRBD1 identical over 8 bases. The V gene end was trimmed by 8 bases and the J gene end by 4 bases; junction bases not matched to a gene: 6. Germline CDR1 and CDR2: ENHRY and SYGVKD. The CDR3 has 14 residues. The CDR3 loop is CAIGGQGPTGELFF. The CDR3 nucleotides are TGTGCCATCGGAGGACAGGGCCCCACCGGGGAGCTGTTTTTT.

The chain joins TRBV7-9 to TRBJ2-7, with D perhaps being TRBD1 or TRBD2 (5 bases each). CDR3 length: 14 residues. V was pared by 5 bases and J by 2 bases, with 13 bases between. Germline loops: CDR1 SEHNR, CDR2 FQNEAQ (reference sequence). This CDR3 reads CASSHPGHTYEQYF. DNA of the CDR3: TGTGCCAGCAGCCATCCGGGGCATACCTACGAGCAGTACTTC. The whole variable domain, remainder taken from reference TRBV7-9 and TRBJ2-7, is DTGVSQNPRHKITKRGQNVTFRCDPISEHNRLYWYRQTLGQGPEFLTYFQNEAQLEKSRLLSDRFSAERPKGSFSTLEIQRTEQGDSAMYLCASSHPGHTYEQYFGPGTRLTVT.

The V and J genes are TRBV4-1 and TRBJ1-5; no definite D call. This CDR3 spans 15 amino acids. V lost 2 bases and J 4 bases, leaving 12 bases between the germline ends. The V gene's germline CDR1 is MGHRA and CDR2 YSYEKL. CDR3 sequence: CASSQSPGGNQPQHF. As DNA, the CDR3 is TGCGCCAGCAGCCAATCCCCAGGCGGGAATCAGCCCCAGCATTTT.

The rearrangement joins TRBV4-3 to TRBJ2-2; D remains ambiguous. CDR3 length equals 16 residues. V was trimmed by 3 bases and J by 6 bases, leaving 17 bases between them. The germline CDR1 and CDR2 sequences are LGHNA and YSLEER. CDR3 DNA sequence: TGCGCCAGCAGCCAGGAATTGACTCGAACCGCCGGGGAGCTGTTTTTT. Residues: CASSQELTRTAGELFF.

The genes are TRBV9 and TRBJ2-5; D gene ambiguous. V lost 4 bases to trimming and J lost 0 bases, with 4 bases between them. There are 12 residues in the CDR3. Germline V gene sequence: CDR1 SGDLS, CDR2 YYNGEE. In DNA, the CDR3 is TGTGCCAGCAGCATGGACCAAGAGACCCAGTACTTC. It is translated as CASSMDQETQYF.

The V and J genes are TRBV7-9 and TRBJ2-3; perhaps D is TRBD1 or TRBD2 (6 bases each). CDR1 is SEHNR and CDR2 is FQNEAQ in the germline V gene (reference sequence). Trimming left V 1 base short and J 4 bases short, with 12 bases between. The CDR3 sequence is 15 residues long. As DNA, the CDR3 is TGTGCCAGCAGCTTAGTAGCAGGGGAGGCAGATACGCAGTATTTT. This codes for CASSLVAGEADTQYF.

This chain links TRBV11-3 with TRBJ2-2, with a tentative D call TRBD2 (5 bases). The germline V and J ends were trimmed by 5 bases and 8 bases, with 15 bases remaining between them. The CDR3 covers 14 residues. Per germline, CDR1 SGHNT and CDR2 YENEEA. DNA for the CDR3: TGTGCCAGCAGCGGGAGCGGTCGTGCGGGGGAGCTGTTTTTT. Translating gives CASSGSGRAGELFF. Full variable domain (missing parts from reference TRBV11-3 and TRBJ2-2): EAGVVQSPRYKIIEKKQPVAFWCNPISGHNTLYWYLQNLGQGPELLIRYENEEAVDDSQLPKDRFSAERLKGVDSTLKIQPAELGDSAVYLCASSGSGRAGELFFGEGSRLTVL.

With respect to this clone: Other DNA sequences in this specimen translate into the identical CDR3. The chain joins TRBV27 to TRBJ2-1; no definite D call. CDR3 length equals 11 residues. The V end was cut by 3 bases, the J end by 5 bases, with 2 bases between. The germline V gene encodes CDR1 MNHEY and CDR2 SMNVEV (reference sequence). The CDR3 nucleotides read TGTGCCAGCAGTTTGGACAATGAGCAGTTCTTC. Its protein product is CASSLDNEQFF.

V and J are TRBV9 and TRBJ2-3, with TRBD1 as a possible D gene (5 bases). V dropped 4 bases and J dropped 10 bases, with 13 bases sitting between them. Germline lookup yields CDR1 SGDLS and CDR2 YYNGEE. This CDR3 comprises 12 residues. The CDR3, as DNA: TGTGCCAGCAGCCCCCGGACAAATCCGCAGTATTTT. Its translation: CASSPRTNPQYF.

The table lists this clone with a count of one. This chain uses TRBV10-2 with TRBJ2-7; D unresolved. V dropped 4 bases and J dropped 4 bases, with 5 bases sitting between them. This CDR3 region has 11 residues. CDR1 and CDR2 from the germline V gene are WSHSY and SAAADI. This CDR3 reads CASSASYEQYF. The CDR3 bases are TGCGCCAGCAGTGCTAGTTACGAGCAGTACTTC.

The rearrangement uses TRBV7-3 and TRBJ2-2, with D perhaps being TRBD1 or TRBD2 (6 bases each). The germline V gene has CDR1 SGHTA and CDR2 FQGTGA. V lost 8 bases to trimming and J lost 5 bases, with 12 bases between them. The CDR3 consists of 13 residues. The CDR3 spells CASSRGATGELFF. The CDR3, as DNA: TGTGCCAGCTCTAGGGGGGCAACCGGGGAGCTGTTTTTT.

The chain recombines TRBV10-3 with TRBJ1-1; a weak D match, TRBD1 (5 bases). This CDR3 spans 15 amino acids. V lost 8 bases and J 1 base, leaving 17 bases between the germline ends. Per germline, CDR1 ENHRY and CDR2 SYGVKD. This CDR3 reads CAIGTGITWNTEAFF. The CDR3 bases are TGTGCCATCGGGACGGGGATAACCTGGAACACTGAAGCTTTCTTT.

The chain has TRBV28 and TRBJ2-7; 7 nucleotides match TRBD1. Losses at the gene ends were 4 bases for V and 4 bases for J; bases not matched to a gene: 13. Germline values: CDR1 MDHEN, CDR2 SYDVKM. CDR3 size: 16 residues. The CDR3 nucleotides read TGTGCCAGCAGTTCCCCCCGGGGACAGAGCCTGTACGAGCAGTACTTC. Translation gives CASSSPRGQSLYEQYF.

This rearrangement joins TRBV28 to TRBJ2-7; no clear D. CDR1 and CDR2 from the germline V gene are MDHEN and SYDVKM. This CDR3 has 12 residues. Trimming took 4 bases from V and 3 from J, leaving 7 bases between them. The CDR3: CASSSSFYEQYF. Written as DNA, the CDR3 is TGTGCCAGCAGTTCCTCCTTCTACGAGCAGTACTTC.

The chain is built from TRBV5-1 and TRBJ2-7, with 10 bases that match TRBD1. V gave up 3 bases and J gave up 6 bases; unmatched junction bases: 6. CDR1 SGHRS and CDR2 YFSETQ come from the germline V gene. The CDR3 contains 14 residues. In DNA form, the CDR3 reads TGCGCCAGCAGCTCCGGGACAGGGGTGGTCGAGCAGTACTTC. The encoded protein is CASSSGTGVVEQYF.

The chain links TRBV2 to TRBJ1-1, with a possible D match to TRBD1 (6 bases). The CDR3 totals 14 residues. The germline V gene encodes CDR1 SNHLY and CDR2 FYNNEI. V was cut by 6 bases and J by 0 bases, with 11 bases left in between. The CDR3 is CASRYRAMNTEAFF. In DNA form, the CDR3 reads TGTGCCAGCAGGTACAGGGCGATGAACACTGAAGCTTTCTTT.

The chain couples TRBV19 to TRBJ1-5; D gene unclear. The V and J ends lost 2 bases and 0 bases respectively, with 11 bases between them. Germline V CDR1 and CDR2: LNHDA, SQIVND (reference sequence). CDR3 length equals 16 residues. Written as DNA, the CDR3 is TGTGCCAGTAGTATAATACAGACAAATAGCAATCAGCCCCAGCATTTT. As protein: CASSIIQTNSNQPQHF.

The chain uses TRBV28 and TRBJ1-3; tentatively, D is TRBD1 (6 bases). Trimming pared 5 bases from V and 3 bases from J, leaving 14 bases between. Germline CDR1 is MDHEN and CDR2 is SYDVKM. This CDR3 region has 15 residues. The CDR3 region has the DNA TGTGCCAGCAGTGTCCAACAGGGTCTTGGAAACACCATATATTTT. It specifies CASSVQQGLGNTIYF. Drawing the rest from reference TRBV28 and TRBJ1-3, the complete variable domain is DVKVTQSSRYLVKRTGEKVFLECVQDMDHENMFWYRQDPGLGLRLIYFSYDVKMKEKGDIPEGYSVSREKKERFSLILESASTNQTSMYLCASSVQQGLGNTIYFGEGSWLTVV.

The V call is TRBV5-1, the J call TRBJ2-3; 10 nucleotides match TRBD1. Germline assignment: CDR1 SGHRS and CDR2 YFSETQ. J lost 0 bases, V lost 4 bases, and 5 bases had no gene match. CDR3 size: 16 residues. CDR3 sequence reads: CASSPGDRGSTDTQYF. The CDR3 DNA reads TGCGCCAGCAGCCCTGGGGACAGGGGAAGCACAGATACGCAGTATTTT.